Below, 23 T cell receptor beta chains from the same sample are listed, as sequenced in a study of Graves' ophthalmopathy and Graves' hyperthyroidism. Amplification of the TCR beta CDR3 regions used RNA transcripts (as template). The authors performed first-round RT-PCR with HTBI primers and then a second-round multiplex PCR. TCRdb re-called the multiplex PCR reads with MiXCR, one entry per CDR3 protein. The sample yields over 150,000 distinct CDR3 sequences, roughly 37% seen once. Sequenced sample: peripheral blood. The source is a woman aged 40 to 55 with Graves' ophthalmopathy.

This clonotype was observed at least ten times. This chain uses TRBV5-1 with TRBJ2-5; maybe TRBD1 (6 bases). In germline, CDR1 is SGHRS, CDR2 YFSETQ. The CDR3 is made up of 14 amino acids. Trimming left V 5 bases short and J 3 bases short, with 14 bases between. As DNA, the CDR3 is TGCGCCAGCAGTAGCTACAGGGCCGAAGAGACCCAGTACTTC. The encoded protein is CASSSYRAEETQYF.

At least ten counts were recorded for this clonotype. V gene TRBV30 combines with J gene TRBJ1-2; D is possibly TRBD1 (6 bases). V dropped 3 bases and J dropped 2 bases, with 10 bases sitting between them. The CDR3 runs to 13 residues. Germline values: CDR1 GTSNPN, CDR2 SVGIG (reference sequence). CDR3 sequence reads: CAWRAGTNYGYTF. CDR3 nucleotide sequence: TGTGCCTGGAGGGCCGGGACAAACTATGGCTACACCTTC.

This clonotype appeared many times. The chain carries TRBV19 and TRBJ2-3; a possible D gene is TRBD2 (6 bases). The ends were cut back, 5 bases at V and 5 bases at J, with 11 bases in the middle. CDR1 LNHDA and CDR2 SQIVND come from the germline V gene (reference sequence). This CDR3 comprises 13 residues. Here the CDR3 DNA reads TGTGCCAGTAGTCTGACGCGGGAAGATACGCAGTATTTT. It encodes CASSLTREDTQYF.

J is TRBJ2-5 and V is TRBV5-1, with D possibly TRBD2 on 6 matching bases. Trimming took 4 bases from V and 1 from J, leaving 17 bases between them. The CDR3 contains 16 residues. Germline assignment: CDR1 SGHRS and CDR2 YFSETQ. CDR3 protein: CASSPMGGHTQETQYF. CDR3 DNA sequence: TGCGCCAGCAGCCCAATGGGAGGCCACACCCAAGAGACCCAGTACTTC.

A single count supports this clonotype. DNA for the CDR3: TGCAGCGTGAACAGCGACTACGAGCAGTACTTC. Its translation is CSVNSDYEQYF. This chain connects TRBV29-1 to TRBJ2-7; no firm D call. Germline assignment: CDR1 SQVTM and CDR2 ANQGSEA. There are 11 residues in the CDR3. The V gene lost 6 bases and the J gene lost 3 bases, with 9 bases spanning the gap.

V and J are TRBV7-3 and TRBJ1-1; a weak D match, TRBD1 (5 bases). Germline assignment: CDR1 SGHTA and CDR2 FQGTGA. This CDR3 contains 13 residues. The V end was cut by 8 bases, the J end by 0 bases, with 10 bases between. The CDR3 protein is CASRQSLNTEAFF. The CDR3 DNA reads as TGTGCCAGCCGACAGTCTTTGAACACTGAAGCTTTCTTT. Filled out from reference TRBV7-3 and TRBJ1-1, the complete variable domain reads GAGVSQTPSNKVTEKGKYVELRCDPISGHTALYWYRQSLGQGPEFLIYFQGTGAADDSGLPNDRFFAVRPEGSVSTLKIQRTERGDSAVYLCASRQSLNTEAFFGQGTRLTVV.

This chain joins TRBV29-1 and TRBJ1-1; TRBD1 might be the D (5 bases). The germline V gene has CDR1 SQVTM and CDR2 ANQGSEA. The V and J ends lost 6 bases and 1 base respectively, with 12 bases between them. This CDR3 is 13 amino acids long. CDR3 nucleotides: TGCAGCGTCTGGGGCAATGGGAACACTGAAGCTTTCTTT. This encodes CSVWGNGNTEAFF. The full variable domain, its missing parts supplied by reference TRBV29-1 and TRBJ1-1, is SAVISQKPSRDICQRGTSLTIQCQVDSQVTMMFWYRQQPGQSLTLIATANQGSEATYESGFVIDKFPISRPNLTFSTLTVSNMSPEDSSIYLCSVWGNGNTEAFFGQGTRLTVV.

This clonotype came up many times. The V gene is TRBV4-1, the J gene TRBJ2-5; no reliable D call. Germline V gene sequence: CDR1 MGHRA, CDR2 YSYEKL. Trimming removed 0 bases from V and 6 bases from J, with 17 bases in between. There are 16 residues in the CDR3. The CDR3 DNA reads TGCGCCAGCAGCCAAGATTCATTTGGCCCTGACAAGACCCAGTACTTC. It specifies CASSQDSFGPDKTQYF.

This clonotype has ten or more counts. The chain joins TRBV24-1 to TRBJ1-1; D perhaps matches TRBD1 (6 bases). V was pared by 7 bases and J by 0 bases, with 14 bases between. The CDR3 length is 15 residues. Germline CDR1 is KGHDR and CDR2 is SFDVKD. DNA of the CDR3: TGTGCCACCAGGGGGGGGGGCAGTCTGAACACTGAAGCTTTCTTT. Protein product: CATRGGGSLNTEAFF.

This clonotype was seen at least ten times. The V call is TRBV5-8, the J call TRBJ1-5; D gene uncertain. V lost 0 bases and J 0 bases, leaving 7 bases between the germline ends. The germline CDR1 and CDR2 sequences are SGHTS and YDEGEE. This CDR3 comprises 15 residues. CDR3 DNA sequence: TGTGCCAGCAGCTTGGCCGGCAATAGCAATCAGCCCCAGCATTTT. The encoded protein is CASSLAGNSNQPQHF.

This clonotype was seen at least ten times. J is TRBJ2-5 and V is TRBV4-2; 9 nucleotides agree with TRBD1. The V and J ends lost 5 bases and 0 bases, in that order; junction bases with no gene match: 4. From germline, CDR1 is LGHNA and CDR2 YNFKEQ. CDR3 length: 15 residues. CDR3 nucleotide sequence: TGTGCCAGCAGCACTTGGACAGGGGACCAAGAGACCCAGTACTTC. Encoded protein: CASSTWTGDQETQYF.

This sequence joins TRBV19 and TRBJ1-1; D not certain. Trimming removed 0 bases from V and 5 bases from J, with 10 bases in between. The CDR3 is made up of 14 amino acids. Germline lookup yields CDR1 LNHDA and CDR2 SQIVND (reference sequence). The CDR3 protein is CASSIDRRGTEAFF. In nucleotides, the CDR3 is TGTGCCAGTAGTATAGATCGGAGAGGGACTGAAGCTTTCTTT.

V is TRBV12-3 or TRBV12-4 and J is TRBJ2-7, with 10 bases fitting TRBD2. This CDR3 has 14 amino acids. V gave up 5 bases and J gave up 6 bases; unmatched junction bases: 7. The CDR3 DNA follows: TGTGCCAGCAGTGCGGGCCTAGCGGGAGTCGAGCAGTACTTC. It encodes CASSAGLAGVEQYF.

The V call is TRBV7-9, the J call TRBJ2-7; TRBD1 agrees at 10 bases. The CDR3 sequence is 14 residues long. CDR1 is SEHNR, CDR2 FQNEAQ, per germline (reference sequence). V shed 5 bases, J shed 2 bases, and the junction held 3 bases outside the gene matches. The CDR3 is CASSAGTGAYEQYF. CDR3 nucleotides: TGTGCCAGCAGCGCAGGGACAGGGGCCTACGAGCAGTACTTC.

The chain is built from TRBV2 and TRBJ1-1; no reliable D call. This CDR3 spans 16 amino acids. V dropped 5 bases and J dropped 0 bases, with 16 bases sitting between them. Per the germline V gene, CDR1 is SNHLY and CDR2 is FYNNEI. CDR3 amino acids: CASSPRPRDLNTEAFF. The CDR3 DNA is TGTGCCAGCAGTCCCCGGCCTAGAGACTTGAACACTGAAGCTTTCTTT. Full variable domain (rest looked up from reference TRBV2 and TRBJ1-1): EPEVTQTPSHQVTQMGQEVILRCVPISNHLYFYWYRQILGQKVEFLVSFYNNEISEKSEIFDDQFSVERPDGSNFTLKIRSTKLEDSAMYFCASSPRPRDLNTEAFFGQGTRLTVV.

This clonotype was counted a single time. The chain has TRBV6-2 or TRBV6-3 and TRBJ1-1; D is ambiguous. Germline CDR1 and CDR2: MNHEY and SVGEGT. V lost 6 bases and J 5 bases, leaving 16 bases between the germline ends. The CDR3 totals 14 residues. CDR3 sequence reads: CASRSDGEVTEAFF. The CDR3 region has the DNA TGTGCCAGCAGATCCGACGGGGAGGTGACTGAAGCTTTCTTT.

This clonotype has at least ten counts. The V gene is TRBV12-3 or TRBV12-4, the J gene TRBJ2-5; 14 bases line up with TRBD2. The trim removed 4 bases at V and 4 bases at J, leaving 5 bases unmatched. The CDR3 spans 16 residues. The DNA for the CDR3 is TGTGCCAGCAGTTCACTGACTAGCGGGAGGGGAGAGACCCAGTACTTC. Its protein product is CASSSLTSGRGETQYF.

This clonotype was recorded at least ten times. CDR3 sequence (DNA): TGTGCCTGGAGTTTCGCAGGGATGAACACCGGGGAGCTGTTTTTT. This sequence encodes CAWSFAGMNTGELFF. The genes are TRBV30 and TRBJ2-2; possible D gene TRBD1, 5 bases. The V gene's germline CDR1 is GTSNPN and CDR2 SVGIG (reference sequence). The CDR3 is 15 amino acids. Trimming cost V 2 bases and J 1 base, with 11 bases left between them.

This clonotype was recorded many times. CDR3 protein: CASSLALYVAASYGYTF. In DNA, the CDR3 is TGTGCCAGCAGTTTAGCATTATACGTGGCGGCCTCTTATGGCTACACCTTC. V is TRBV12-3 or TRBV12-4 and J is TRBJ1-2, with no clear D. Trimming left V 0 bases short and J 5 bases short, with 19 bases between. The CDR3 consists of 17 residues.

In this sample, this clonotype turned up many times. The rearrangement uses TRBV7-9 and TRBJ2-2; D possibly corresponds to TRBD1 (6 bases). Germline V lookup: CDR1 SEHNR, CDR2 FQNEAQ (reference sequence). The CDR3 covers 13 residues. The ends were cut back, 6 bases at V and 8 bases at J, with 13 bases in the middle. CDR3 DNA: TGTGCCAGCAGTCGCCAGGGGAGTGGGGAGCTGTTTTTT. Translating it yields CASSRQGSGELFF.

This clonotype was seen at least ten times. The V and J genes are TRBV2 and TRBJ1-5; perhaps TRBD1 as D (5 bases). This CDR3 contains 12 residues. Trimming took off 7 bases at V and 9 bases at J, with 13 bases between the two ends. Germline CDR1 reads SNHLY; CDR2 reads FYNNEI. This CDR3 is CASNGGAWPQHF. Written as DNA, the CDR3 is TGTGCCAGCAACGGGGGAGCCTGGCCCCAGCATTTT.

The table lists this clonotype with many counts. V usage is TRBV18 and J usage is TRBJ2-5, with D possibly TRBD2 on 5 matching bases. Trimming pared 6 bases from V and 3 bases from J, leaving 8 bases between. This CDR3 comprises 12 residues. The germline gives CDR1 KGHSH, CDR2 LQKENI. CDR3 amino acids: CASSSGKETQYF. The CDR3 bases are TGTGCCAGCTCTTCCGGGAAAGAGACCCAGTACTTC.

This clonotype occurred many times. Written as DNA, the CDR3 is TGTGCCAGCAGCCGGGAGGGGCTGTACGAGCAGTACTTC. It translates to CASSREGLYEQYF. The V and J genes are TRBV7-9 and TRBJ2-7; TRBD2 matches 8 bases. From germline, CDR1 is SEHNR and CDR2 FQNEAQ (reference sequence). The CDR3 contains 13 residues. V lost 5 bases, J lost 4 bases, and 4 bases stayed unmatched.